These 12 T cell receptor beta chains were sequenced from one sample in a study of immune cell composition in non-small cell lung cancer. Repertoires were generated with immunoSEQ multiplex PCR, while TCRdb's copy carries only in-frame clones and drops some. The data show 4,500 to 6,000 clones, with 55% to 75% seen just once and more than 13% held by the top ten. Normal lung was sampled as far from the tumour as possible, at least 3 cm. Input material: non-adjacent lung tissue. The receptors shown here come from a human donor with non-small cell lung cancer.

The chain joins TRBV5-1 to TRBJ2-6, with no clear D. Germline V gene lookup returns CDR1 SGHRS and CDR2 YFSETQ. This CDR3 comprises 14 residues. Trimming took off 8 bases at V and 4 bases at J, with 13 bases between the two ends. CDR3 residues: CASTPVPGANVLTF. The CDR3, as DNA: TGCGCCAGTACCCCAGTGCCAGGGGCCAACGTCCTGACTTTC.

The table lists this clone with a few counts. The chain recombines TRBV2 with TRBJ2-5, with D possibly TRBD1 on 5 matching bases. This CDR3 contains 14 residues. V lost 2 bases and J 4 bases, leaving 11 bases between the germline ends. Germline CDR1 is SNHLY and CDR2 is FYNNEI. The CDR3: CASSELKGVETQYF. CDR3 DNA: TGTGCCAGCAGTGAACTGAAAGGGGTAGAGACCCAGTACTTC.

The rearrangement uses TRBV5-1 and TRBJ2-2, with 7 positions matching TRBD2. J gave up 1 base and V 2 bases, and 5 bases lay outside the gene matches. The germline CDR1 and CDR2 sequences are SGHRS and YFSETQ. This CDR3 has 16 residues. The CDR3 sequence is CASSFNQRENTGELFF. The CDR3 nucleotides read TGCGCCAGCAGCTTTAACCAGCGGGAGAACACCGGGGAGCTGTTTTTT.

This sequence joins TRBV7-6 and TRBJ1-1; 7 bases match TRBD1. This CDR3 contains 14 residues. Germline CDR1 reads SGHVS; CDR2 reads FNYEAQ. Unmatched junction bases numbered 3, after V lost 2 bases and J lost 3 bases. The CDR3 coding sequence is TGTGCCAGCAGCTTAAGCACAGGGGACACTGAAGCTTTCTTT. Translation gives CASSLSTGDTEAFF.

This CDR3 is CASSRPGRPGNSPLHF. DNA of the CDR3: TGTGCCAGCAGCCGTCCTGGGCGCCCGGGGAATTCACCCCTCCACTTT. V usage is TRBV5-6 and J usage is TRBJ1-6; D remains ambiguous. The CDR3 is made up of 16 amino acids. Trimming removed 4 bases from V and 7 bases from J, with 18 bases in between. Germline CDR1 SGHDT, CDR2 YYEEEE.

The CDR3 sequence is CASSSGQVFGTEAFF. The CDR3 DNA reads TGTGCCAGCAGCTCTGGCCAGGTATTCGGCACTGAAGCTTTCTTT. The V gene is TRBV11-2, the J gene TRBJ1-1, with unresolved D. Trimming pared 4 bases from V and 4 bases from J, leaving 16 bases between. Germline V CDR1 and CDR2: SGHAT, FQNNGV. The CDR3 is 15 amino acids. Filled out from reference TRBV11-2 and TRBJ1-1, the complete variable domain reads EAGVAQSPRYKIIEKRQSVAFWCNPISGHATLYWYQQILGQGPKLLIQFQNNGVVDDSQLPKDRFSAERLKGVDSTLKIQPAKLEDSAVYLCASSSGQVFGTEAFFGQGTRLTVV.

The gene calls are TRBV4-2 and TRBJ1-2; D might be TRBD1 (6 bases). V was trimmed by 1 base and J by 4 bases, leaving 16 bases between them. CDR3 length equals 16 residues. Germline assignment: CDR1 LGHNA and CDR2 YNFKEQ. The chain's CDR3 is CASSQVRPGAGYGYTF. The CDR3 coding sequence is TGTGCCAGCAGCCAAGTTAGGCCAGGGGCGGGCTATGGCTACACCTTC.

The chain recombines TRBV6-5 with TRBJ2-5, with 7 bases identical to TRBD1. Germline trimming cut 7 bases from V and 3 bases from J; bases unmatched to any gene: 11. The CDR3 runs 15 residues. Germline-derived CDR1 and CDR2 are MNHEY and SVGAGI. CDR3: CASTLMAGGEETQYF. The CDR3 DNA follows: TGTGCCAGCACCCTAATGGCAGGGGGTGAAGAGACCCAGTACTTC.

This sequence joins TRBV5-4 and TRBJ1-2; D gene uncertain. V was shortened by 2 bases and J by 6 bases, with 20 bases between the two germline ends. Germline-derived CDR1 and CDR2 are SGHNT and YYREEE (reference sequence). This CDR3 comprises 16 residues. In DNA, the CDR3 is TGTGCCAGCAGCTTCTGGGGTCGGGAGGGCGCCGATGGCTACACCTTC. It codes for CASSFWGREGADGYTF. Combining the CDR3 with reference TRBV5-4 and TRBJ1-2 gives the whole variable domain ETGVTQSPTHLIKTRGQQVTLRCSSQSGHNTVSWYQQALGQGPQFIFQYYREEENGRGNFPPRFSGLQFPNYSSELNVNALELDDSALYLCASSFWGREGADGYTFGSGTRLTVV.

The J gene is TRBJ2-1, the V gene TRBV28; a possible D gene is TRBD1 (6 bases). V gave up 6 bases and J gave up 0 bases, with 15 bases separating them. The CDR3 covers 16 residues. Per germline, CDR1 MDHEN and CDR2 SYDVKM. The CDR3 DNA reads as TGTGCCAGCAGGGGTCAACAGGGTAGCTCCTACAATGAGCAGTTCTTC. Translated: CASRGQQGSSYNEQFF.

The gene calls are TRBV5-6 and TRBJ1-3; unclear D gene. The CDR3 has 14 amino acids. Trimming stripped 4 bases from V and 5 bases from J, with 13 bases between. Germline V gene sequence: CDR1 SGHDT, CDR2 YYEEEE. CDR3: CASSHPSIRNTIYF. CDR3 nucleotide sequence: TGTGCCAGCAGCCACCCCTCTATTCGAAACACCATATATTTT.

The gene calls are TRBV2 and TRBJ1-3; 7 positions agree with TRBD1. Germline V lookup: CDR1 SNHLY, CDR2 FYNNEI. This CDR3 is 15 amino acids long. J was trimmed by 6 bases and V by 1 base; bases with no gene match: 6. The CDR3 region has the DNA TGTGCCAGCAGTGAAGGTGACAGGGTGCCAAACACCATATATTTT. It codes for CASSEGDRVPNTIYF. The full variable domain, completed using reference TRBV2 and TRBJ1-3, is EPEVTQTPSHQVTQMGQEVILRCVPISNHLYFYWYRQILGQKVEFLVSFYNNEISEKSEIFDDQFSVERPDGSNFTLKIRSTKLEDSAMYFCASSEGDRVPNTIYFGEGSWLTVV.